The entry below describes one T cell receptor (beta chain). Antigen unknown. As for time point: after neoadjuvant nivolumab, at surgical resection. Patients were newly diagnosed with stage II-IVA oral cavity squamous cell carcinoma without prior systemic or radiation treatment. Germline CDR1 reads KGHSH; CDR2 reads LQKENI. The CDR3 length is 14 residues. V lost 3 bases, J lost 4 bases, and 12 bases lay in between. Most PBMC samples had 480 ng input DNA in six replicates. Produced via immunoSEQ multiplex PCR; TCRdb's table is partial and in-frame only. Among 40,000 to 50,000 clones listed, 75% to 80% were seen once. This sample is drawn from a study of neoadjuvant anti-PD-1 for oral cavity cancer. For the study at large: Nivolumab at 3 mg/kg was mostly given biweekly, three to four doses, pre-surgery. The study, taken as a whole, reports: With three patients per group, TCR findings need larger cohorts.

The sequence was collected from a person aged 40 to 85 with oral cavity squamous cell carcinoma. The source material was PBMCs, sampled after nivolumab (anti-PD-1) treatment. The chain carries TRBV18 and TRBJ1-1, with D tentatively TRBD1 (6 bases). CDR3 sequence reads: CASSPTGGGTEAFF. CDR3 DNA: TGTGCCAGCTCACCTACCGGAGGGGGCACTGAAGCTTTCTTT.